This TCR beta chain was documented in a study of blood T cells in healthy people across ages. This clonotype was seen a handful of times. Germline-derived CDR1 and CDR2 are LGHNA and YSLEER. The CDR3 length is 16 residues. Trimming took 4 bases from V and 8 from J; bases not matched to a gene: 9. With a J-beta primer mix and a sample-barcoded 5' primer, a second PCR ran roughly 7 to 11 cycles. One entry per CDR3 protein results from TCRdb running MiXCR on the 5' RACE reads. The profile shows approximately 800,000 distinct CDR3 sequences, approximately 25% of them singletons. The same sample was also used in a study of T cells of mothers and their children.

The rearrangement uses TRBV4-3 and TRBJ2-1; TRBD2 matches 12 bases. The source is a boy younger than 18 in good health. Sequences were obtained from blood. The DNA of the CDR3 is TGCGCCAGCAGCCCCACGACTAGCGGGGGAAACGATGAGCAGTTCTTC. Translation: CASSPTTSGGNDEQFF.